This T cell receptor beta chain was captured by sequencing in a study of blood T cells in healthy people across ages. A second PCR, run for roughly 7 to 11 cycles, used a sample-barcoded 5' primer plus a J-beta primer mix. A tag from a template-switch adaptor with 12 random nucleotides marked each cDNA molecule. Researchers report that each sample yielded at least 2.5 million CDR3-containing paired-end reads. Via MiXCR, TCRdb re-called the 5' RACE reads, giving one row per CDR3 protein. The table lists approximately 800,000 distinct CDR3 sequences, 60% to 80% of them singletons. The CDR3 spans 15 residues. The germline CDR1 and CDR2 sequences are DFQATT and SNEGSKA (reference sequence). With 1 base clipped from V and 2 bases from J, the junction kept 3 bases outside the gene matches. Researchers collected ten milliliters of peripheral blood from every single donor. Total RNA was isolated from each sample in quantities of at least 5.5 micrograms.

This sequence originates from a man aged 25-40 years in good health. This chain links TRBV20-1 with TRBJ1-2; 11 bases match TRBD1. The sequenced sample consisted of blood. CDR3 sequence reads: CSARAGQGANYGYTF. CDR3 nucleotides: TGCAGTGCTAGAGCTGGACAGGGGGCGAACTATGGCTACACCTTC.